The 27 T cell receptor beta chains listed next were all sequenced from one sample in a study of radiotherapy plus CTLA-4 blockade in lung cancer. Some clones are missing from TCRdb's copy, which holds only in-frame ones; the method was immunoSEQ multiplex PCR. The data show more than 90,000 clones, with approximately 86% seen just once and 4.9% held by the top ten. Sequences were derived from peripheral blood, sampled from a patient treated with radiotherapy plus ipilimumab. All receptors come from a human donor with non-small cell lung cancer that progressed on radiotherapy plus ipilimumab.

Comment on this clone: The missing conserved phenylalanine or tryptophan at the end of this CDR3 makes a read error likely. V is TRBV5-6 and J is TRBJ2-2, with a weak D call TRBD2 (5 bases). Germline values: CDR1 SGHDT, CDR2 YYEEEE. V was shortened by 1 base and J by 7 bases, with 11 bases between the two germline ends. The CDR3 is made up of 14 amino acids. The DNA for the CDR3 is TGTGCCAGCAGCTTGTTAGTTGGGAGCGGGGAGCTGTTTCTT. Amino acids: CASSLLVGSGELFL.

V usage is TRBV11-2 and J usage is TRBJ2-7, with D perhaps given as TRBD1 or TRBD2 (5 bases each). The V and J ends lost 5 bases and 2 bases respectively, with 19 bases between them. Germline assignment: CDR1 SGHAT and CDR2 FQNNGV. The CDR3 has 16 residues. CDR3 sequence reads: CASSRTRDPDAYEQYF. CDR3 sequence (DNA): TGTGCCAGCAGCCGAACCCGGGACCCTGACGCCTACGAGCAGTACTTC.

The gene calls are TRBV18 and TRBJ2-1; 7 bases fit TRBD2. The CDR3 is made up of 14 amino acids. Germline CDR1 reads KGHSH; CDR2 reads LQKENI. Trimming at V came to 1 base and at J to 15 bases, leaving 12 bases not matched to a gene. As DNA, the CDR3 is TGTGCCAGCTCACCACTGGGCGGGGAGGGACCCTCGTTCTTC. Amino acids: CASSPLGGEGPSFF.

The rearrangement links TRBV28 to TRBJ2-5; unclear D gene. The V and J ends lost 6 bases and 1 base respectively, with 9 bases between them. Germline loops: CDR1 MDHEN, CDR2 SYDVKM. CDR3 length: 13 residues. CDR3 in DNA: TGTGCCAGCAGGCAAGGAGTCCAAGAGACCCAGTACTTC. Translated, it gives CASRQGVQETQYF. The whole variable domain, remainder taken from reference TRBV28 and TRBJ2-5, is DVKVTQSSRYLVKRTGEKVFLECVQDMDHENMFWYRQDPGLGLRLIYFSYDVKMKEKGDIPEGYSVSREKKERFSLILESASTNQTSMYLCASRQGVQETQYFGPGTRLLVL.

The V gene is TRBV4-1, the J gene TRBJ2-7; 9 nucleotides line up with TRBD2. The germline V gene encodes CDR1 MGHRA and CDR2 YSYEKL. Trimming removed 6 bases from V and 1 base from J; junction bases left unmatched: 7. The CDR3 spans 15 residues. The DNA of the CDR3 is TGCGCCAGCAGGCCTACTAGCGGGCCTTCCTACGAGCAGTACTTC. This encodes CASRPTSGPSYEQYF.

This clone was seen only once. This rearrangement joins TRBV11-1 to TRBJ2-1; 8 bases fit TRBD1. The ends lost 5 bases at V and 5 bases at J; junction bases unmatched: 11. The germline V gene has CDR1 SGHAT and CDR2 FQDESV (reference sequence). This CDR3 has 16 amino acids. CDR3 DNA sequence: TGTGCCAGCAGCAGGCAGGGGGCCGGCGCGCACAATGAGCAGTTCTTC. Translated: CASSRQGAGAHNEQFF.

The chain recombines TRBV5-1 with TRBJ2-5, with D perhaps matching TRBD2 (5 bases). Trimming removed 4 bases at V and 2 bases at J, with 15 bases between. CDR1 SGHRS and CDR2 YFSETQ come from the germline V gene. The CDR3 sequence is 15 residues long. CDR3 sequence (DNA): TGCGCCAGCAGCGAGGGCCCCAACAAGCAAGAGACCCAGTACTTC. It is translated as CASSEGPNKQETQYF. The full variable domain, with the rest looked up from reference TRBV5-1 and TRBJ2-5, is KAGVTQTPRYLIKTRGQQVTLSCSPISGHRSVSWYQQTPGQGLQFLFEYFSETQRNKGNFPGRFSGRQFSNSRSEMNVSTLELGDSALYLCASSEGPNKQETQYFGPGTRLLVL.

The chain uses TRBV19 and TRBJ1-5, with D maybe TRBD1 (5 bases). The germline CDR1 and CDR2 sequences are LNHDA and SQIVND (reference sequence). The germline V and J ends were trimmed by 0 bases and 7 bases, with 19 bases remaining between them. The CDR3 has 17 residues. The chain's CDR3 is CASSIDGQGGRLQPQHF. The CDR3 nucleotides read TGTGCCAGTAGTATAGATGGCCAGGGTGGGAGGTTGCAGCCCCAGCATTTT.

The chain recombines TRBV5-4 with TRBJ2-1; 14 bases are a match to TRBD2. The ends lost 3 bases at V and 9 bases at J; junction bases unmatched: 5. Germline V lookup: CDR1 SGHNT, CDR2 YYREEE (reference sequence). This CDR3 has 15 residues. CDR3 sequence (DNA): TGTGCCAGCAGCTGGGGACTAGCGGGAGAAAGTGAGCAGTTCTTC. This encodes CASSWGLAGESEQFF.

The rearrangement joins TRBV2 to TRBJ1-2; 8 bases map to TRBD1. Unmatched junction bases numbered 12, after V lost 4 bases and J lost 8 bases. This CDR3 spans 15 amino acids. CDR1 SNHLY and CDR2 FYNNEI come from the germline V gene. The DNA for the CDR3 is TGTGCCAGCAGTGGGGGGGTTACAGGGGGGGAAGGCTACACCTTC. Protein product: CASSGGVTGGEGYTF.

V and J are TRBV18 and TRBJ2-5; TRBD2 is a possible D gene (6 bases). The V and J ends lost 2 bases and 0 bases respectively, with 10 bases between them. Germline V gene data show CDR1 as KGHSH and CDR2 as LQKENI. This CDR3 has 15 residues. CDR3 sequence reads: CASSPAGPNQETQYF. The CDR3 bases are TGTGCCAGCTCACCAGCGGGACCGAACCAAGAGACCCAGTACTTC. The whole variable domain, remainder taken from reference TRBV18 and TRBJ2-5, is NAGVMQNPRHLVRRRGQEARLRCSPMKGHSHVYWYRQLPEEGLKFMVYLQKENIIDESGMPKERFSAEFPKEGPSILRIQQVVRGDSAAYFCASSPAGPNQETQYFGPGTRLLVL.

The chain employs TRBV9 and TRBJ2-2; tentative D call: TRBD2 (7 bases). Trimming pared 7 bases from V and 4 bases from J, leaving 14 bases between. The length of the CDR3 is 14 residues. The germline V gene has CDR1 SGDLS and CDR2 YYNGEE. CDR3 loop: CASAGAGVTGELFF. The CDR3, as DNA: TGTGCCAGCGCGGGGGCGGGGGTCACCGGGGAGCTGTTTTTT.

In its sample, this clone was seen a few times. The chain combines TRBV27 with TRBJ1-2; 7 bases fit TRBD1. Trimming at V came to 2 bases and at J to 11 bases, leaving 8 bases not matched to a gene. The CDR3 has 13 residues. Germline assignment: CDR1 MNHEY and CDR2 SMNVEV (reference sequence). Here the CDR3 reads CASSLKQGTRYTF. The CDR3 DNA is TGTGCCAGCAGTTTAAAACAGGGGACGCGGTACACCTTC.

V usage is TRBV6-5 and J usage is TRBJ1-1; TRBD1 is a possible D gene (6 bases). This CDR3 is built from 14 residues. V shed 1 base and J shed 6 bases, with 12 bases lying between them. Germline V gives CDR1 MNHEY, CDR2 SVGAGI. The CDR3 is CASSYFLQGSEAFF. CDR3 DNA: TGTGCCAGCAGTTACTTTCTTCAGGGGTCTGAAGCTTTCTTT.

The chain links TRBV5-4 to TRBJ2-1; D gene unclear. The germline V gene encodes CDR1 SGHNT and CDR2 YYREEE (reference sequence). V was trimmed by 4 bases and J by 9 bases, leaving 8 bases between them. The CDR3 loop spans 11 amino acids. The CDR3 nucleotides read TGTGCCAGCAGCGTTGGGCGTGAGCAGTTCTTC. This gives the protein CASSVGREQFF.

The CDR3 here is CASSSKGIDIQYF. The CDR3 DNA is TGTGCCAGCAGCTCGAAGGGGATAGACATTCAGTACTTC. The chain couples TRBV5-6 to TRBJ2-4; possible D gene TRBD1, 5 bases. The CDR3 totals 13 residues. V was shortened by 3 bases and J by 8 bases, with 12 bases between the two germline ends. Germline V gene lookup returns CDR1 SGHDT and CDR2 YYEEEE. The full variable domain, in which reference TRBV5-6 and TRBJ2-4 provide the parts outside the CDR3, is DAGVTQSPTHLIKTRGQQVTLRCSPKSGHDTVSWYQQALGQGPQFIFQYYEEEERQRGNFPDRFSGHQFPNYSSELNVNALLLGDSALYLCASSSKGIDIQYFGAGTRLSVL.

The rearrangement uses TRBV2 and TRBJ2-1; no definite D call. V was shortened by 0 bases and J by 15 bases, with 15 bases between the two germline ends. The CDR3 loop spans 13 amino acids. Germline lookup yields CDR1 SNHLY and CDR2 FYNNEI. The CDR3 spells CASSEARRALGFF. The CDR3 DNA sequence: TGTGCCAGCAGTGAAGCACGACGGGCGTTAGGGTTCTTC.

The V gene is TRBV6-1, the J gene TRBJ2-7; TRBD2 agrees at 7 bases. This CDR3 contains 15 residues. V was clipped by 4 bases and J by 0 bases; unmatched bases: 6. Per the germline V gene, CDR1 is MNHNS and CDR2 is SASEGT. CDR3 protein: CASSGGRAFSYEQYF. The CDR3 DNA reads as TGTGCCAGCAGTGGGGGGAGGGCGTTCTCCTACGAGCAGTACTTC.

The CDR3 DNA sequence: TGTGCCAGCAGCTTATCTTTCCAGCGAGCAACCACCGGGGAGCTGTTTTTT. The encoded protein is CASSLSFQRATTGELFF. V and J are TRBV11-3 and TRBJ2-2; the D is unclear. Deletions cut 2 bases from V and 4 bases from J, with 17 bases between. This CDR3 is built from 17 residues. Looked up from germline, CDR1 is SGHNT and CDR2 is YENEEA.

This chain uses TRBV5-1 with TRBJ2-7; D may match TRBD1 or TRBD2 (6 bases each). CDR1 SGHRS and CDR2 YFSETQ come from the germline V gene. Trimming took 4 bases from V and 6 from J, leaving 20 bases between them. This CDR3 region has 15 residues. CDR3 sequence: CASSPAGGQSGEQYF. The CDR3 coding sequence is TGCGCCAGCAGCCCGGCCGGGGGACAAAGTGGCGAGCAGTACTTC.

The CDR3 sequence is CASSWGLGLYEQYF. CDR3 bases: TGCGCCAGCAGCTGGGGACTGGGGTTATACGAGCAGTACTTC. The chain combines TRBV5-1 with TRBJ2-7; tentatively, D is TRBD2 (6 bases). Germline V lookup: CDR1 SGHRS, CDR2 YFSETQ. V lost 3 bases, J lost 4 bases, and 14 bases lay in between. The length of the CDR3 is 14 residues.

This clone has just a few counts. The V and J genes are TRBV7-6 and TRBJ2-7, with D possibly being TRBD1 (5 bases). V was clipped by 4 bases and J by 3 bases, with 13 bases between them. Germline V gene sequence: CDR1 SGHVS, CDR2 FNYEAQ. This CDR3 has 14 amino acids. CDR3 sequence (DNA): TGTGCCAGCAGCTCTAGGGGCCTCGGCTACGAGCAGTACTTC. This translates into CASSSRGLGYEQYF.

J is TRBJ2-6 and V is TRBV11-2; 8 bases match TRBD2. The CDR3 contains 16 residues. V was clipped by 3 bases and J by 3 bases; unmatched bases: 4. Looked up from germline, CDR1 is SGHAT and CDR2 is FQNNGV. CDR3 bases: TGTGCCAGCAGCTTCCAGCGGGAGTTTGGGGCCAACGTCCTGACTTTC. Translation gives CASSFQREFGANVLTF.

This sequence joins TRBV6-1 and TRBJ1-1, with unresolved D. V was clipped by 6 bases and J by 2 bases, with 7 bases between them. The CDR3 has 12 residues. The V gene's germline CDR1 is MNHNS and CDR2 SASEGT. In DNA, the CDR3 is TGTGCCAGCAGACAGCTAAACACTGAAGCTTTCTTT. It translates to CASRQLNTEAFF.

This clone was counted only a few times. The chain uses TRBV19 and TRBJ1-1, with D unclear. The CDR3 is 15 residues long. Per germline, CDR1 LNHDA and CDR2 SQIVND (reference sequence). Deletions cut 6 bases from V and 0 bases from J, with 14 bases between. In nucleotides, the CDR3 is TGTGCCAGTAGCCCCCTGGGGTGGATGAACACTGAAGCTTTCTTT. It is translated as CASSPLGWMNTEAFF.

To note about this clone: Other DNA variants within this sample encode the same CDR3. The chain couples TRBV2 to TRBJ2-7; D may be TRBD2 (6 bases). This CDR3 is built from 15 residues. Trimming removed 6 bases from V and 0 bases from J, with 15 bases in between. Germline V gene sequence: CDR1 SNHLY, CDR2 FYNNEI. The CDR3 DNA follows: TGTGCCAGCAGCGTCGAGGGGCGGGGCTCCTACGAGCAGTACTTC. Amino acids: CASSVEGRGSYEQYF.

This clone was seen once. J is TRBJ1-2 and V is TRBV7-8; perhaps TRBD1 as D (6 bases). Trimming pared 5 bases from V and 6 bases from J, leaving 19 bases between. Germline lookup yields CDR1 SGHVS and CDR2 FQNEAQ. This CDR3 has 15 residues. The CDR3 spells CASSQSTGTPNGYTF. The DNA for the CDR3 is TGTGCCAGCAGCCAATCCACCGGGACACCTAATGGCTACACCTTC.